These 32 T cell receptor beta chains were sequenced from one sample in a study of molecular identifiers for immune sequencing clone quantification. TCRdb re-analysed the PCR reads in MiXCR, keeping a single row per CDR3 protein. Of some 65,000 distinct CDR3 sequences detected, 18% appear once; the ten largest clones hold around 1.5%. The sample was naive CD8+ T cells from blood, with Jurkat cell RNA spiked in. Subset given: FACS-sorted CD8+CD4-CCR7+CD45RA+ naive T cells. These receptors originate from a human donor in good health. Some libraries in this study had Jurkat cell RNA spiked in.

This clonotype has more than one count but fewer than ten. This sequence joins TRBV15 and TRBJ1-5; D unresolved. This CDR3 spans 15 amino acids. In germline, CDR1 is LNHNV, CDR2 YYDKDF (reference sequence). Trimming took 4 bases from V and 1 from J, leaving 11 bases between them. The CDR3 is CATSNRADSNQPQHF. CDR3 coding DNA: TGTGCCACCAGCAATAGAGCCGACAGCAATCAGCCCCAGCATTTT.

CDR3 nucleotides: TGTGCCAGCAGTTTATTAATAGCGGAAAGGAGCTACAATGAGCAGTTCTTC. The encoded protein is CASSLLIAERSYNEQFF. The V gene is TRBV28, the J gene TRBJ2-1; a possible D gene is TRBD2 (6 bases). Germline V gene data show CDR1 as MDHEN and CDR2 as SYDVKM. The CDR3 covers 17 residues. V shed 1 base and J shed 3 bases, with 16 bases lying between them.

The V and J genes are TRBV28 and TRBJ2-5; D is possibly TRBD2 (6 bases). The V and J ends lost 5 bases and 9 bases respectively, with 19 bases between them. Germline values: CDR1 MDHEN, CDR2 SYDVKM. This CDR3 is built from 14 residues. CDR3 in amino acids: CASSPGGFRGAQYF. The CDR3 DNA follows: TGTGCCAGCAGTCCGGGCGGGTTCCGCGGGGCCCAGTACTTC. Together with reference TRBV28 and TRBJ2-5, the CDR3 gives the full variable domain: DVKVTQSSRYLVKRTGEKVFLECVQDMDHENMFWYRQDPGLGLRLIYFSYDVKMKEKGDIPEGYSVSREKKERFSLILESASTNQTSMYLCASSPGGFRGAQYFGPGTRLLVL.

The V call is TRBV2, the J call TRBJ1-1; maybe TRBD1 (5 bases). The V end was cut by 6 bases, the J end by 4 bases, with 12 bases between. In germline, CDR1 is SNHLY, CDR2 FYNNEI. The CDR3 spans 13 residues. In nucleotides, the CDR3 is TGTGCCAGCAGGGGGGGGATGAGCACTGAAGCTTTCTTT. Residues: CASRGGMSTEAFF.

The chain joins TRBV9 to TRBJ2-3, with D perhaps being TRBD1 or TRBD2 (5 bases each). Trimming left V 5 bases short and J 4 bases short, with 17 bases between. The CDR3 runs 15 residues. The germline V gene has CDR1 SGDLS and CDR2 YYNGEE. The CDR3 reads CASSQGPRGSDTQYF. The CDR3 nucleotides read TGTGCCAGCAGTCAGGGACCCCGAGGGTCAGATACGCAGTATTTT.

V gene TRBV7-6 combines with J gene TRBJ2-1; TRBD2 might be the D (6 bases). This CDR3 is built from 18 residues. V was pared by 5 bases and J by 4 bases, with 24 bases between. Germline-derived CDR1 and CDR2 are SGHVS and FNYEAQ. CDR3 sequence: CASSPNTGESTFYNEQFF. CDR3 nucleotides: TGTGCCAGCAGCCCAAATACGGGGGAGAGCACCTTTTACAATGAGCAGTTCTTC.

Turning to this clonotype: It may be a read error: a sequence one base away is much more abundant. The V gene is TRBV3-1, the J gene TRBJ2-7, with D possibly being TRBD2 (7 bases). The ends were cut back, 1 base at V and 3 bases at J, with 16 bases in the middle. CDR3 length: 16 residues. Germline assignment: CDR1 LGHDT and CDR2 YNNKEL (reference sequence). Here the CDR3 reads CASSQGQVSGFYEQYF. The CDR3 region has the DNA TGTGCCAGCAGCCAAGGACAGGTTAGCGGGTTCTACGAGCAGTACTTC.

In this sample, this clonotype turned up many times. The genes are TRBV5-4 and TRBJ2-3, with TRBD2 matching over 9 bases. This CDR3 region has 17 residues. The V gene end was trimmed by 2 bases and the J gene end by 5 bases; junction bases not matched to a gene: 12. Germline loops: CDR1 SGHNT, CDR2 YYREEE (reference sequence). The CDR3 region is CASSFSGSPPDEDTQYF. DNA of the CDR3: TGTGCCAGCAGCTTTAGCGGGAGCCCCCCGGATGAAGATACGCAGTATTTT.

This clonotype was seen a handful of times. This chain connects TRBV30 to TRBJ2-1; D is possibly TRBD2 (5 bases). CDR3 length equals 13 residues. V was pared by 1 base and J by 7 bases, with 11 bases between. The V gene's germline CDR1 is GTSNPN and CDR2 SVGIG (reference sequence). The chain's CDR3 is CAWSGLGGNEQFF. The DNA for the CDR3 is TGTGCCTGGAGTGGCCTTGGCGGGAATGAGCAGTTCTTC.

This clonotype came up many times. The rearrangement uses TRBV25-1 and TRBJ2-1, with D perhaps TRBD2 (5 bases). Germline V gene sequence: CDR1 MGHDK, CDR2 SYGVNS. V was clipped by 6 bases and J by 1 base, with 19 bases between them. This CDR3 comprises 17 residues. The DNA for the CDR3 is TGTGCCAGCAGCGGGCTGGGGAGCGGATATTCCTACAATGAGCAGTTCTTC. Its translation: CASSGLGSGYSYNEQFF.

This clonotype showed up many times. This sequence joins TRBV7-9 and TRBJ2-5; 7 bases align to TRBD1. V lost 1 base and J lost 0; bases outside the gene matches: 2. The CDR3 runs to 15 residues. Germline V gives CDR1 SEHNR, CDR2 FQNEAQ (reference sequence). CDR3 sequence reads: CASSLGQGDQETQYF. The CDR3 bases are TGTGCCAGCAGCTTAGGCCAGGGGGACCAAGAGACCCAGTACTTC.

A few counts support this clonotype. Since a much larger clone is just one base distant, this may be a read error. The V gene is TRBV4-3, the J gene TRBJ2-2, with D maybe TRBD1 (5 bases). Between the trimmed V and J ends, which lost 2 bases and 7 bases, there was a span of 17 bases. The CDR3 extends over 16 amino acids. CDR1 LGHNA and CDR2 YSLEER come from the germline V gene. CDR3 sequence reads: CASSQPSGFQFGELFF. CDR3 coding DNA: TGCGCCAGCAGCCAACCATCAGGGTTTCAGTTCGGGGAGCTGTTTTTT.

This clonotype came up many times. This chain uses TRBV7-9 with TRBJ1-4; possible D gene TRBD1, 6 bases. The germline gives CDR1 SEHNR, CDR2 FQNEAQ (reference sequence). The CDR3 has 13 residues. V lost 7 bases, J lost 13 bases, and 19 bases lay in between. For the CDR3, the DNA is TGTGCCAGCACCTCAGGGGTATTGCAGCGACTGTTTTTT. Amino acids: CASTSGVLQRLFF.

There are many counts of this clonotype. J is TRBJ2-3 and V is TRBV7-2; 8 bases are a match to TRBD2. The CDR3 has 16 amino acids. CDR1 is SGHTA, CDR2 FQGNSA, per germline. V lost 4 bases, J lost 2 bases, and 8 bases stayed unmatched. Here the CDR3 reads CASSSPVREATDTQYF. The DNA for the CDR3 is TGTGCCAGCAGCTCCCCGGTGCGGGAGGCCACAGATACGCAGTATTTT. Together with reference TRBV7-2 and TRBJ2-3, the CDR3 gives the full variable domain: GAGVSQSPSNKVTEKGKDVELRCDPISGHTALYWYRQSLGQGLEFLIYFQGNSAPDKSGLPSDRFSAERTGGSVSTLTIQRTQQEDSAVYLCASSSPVREATDTQYFGPGTRLTVL.

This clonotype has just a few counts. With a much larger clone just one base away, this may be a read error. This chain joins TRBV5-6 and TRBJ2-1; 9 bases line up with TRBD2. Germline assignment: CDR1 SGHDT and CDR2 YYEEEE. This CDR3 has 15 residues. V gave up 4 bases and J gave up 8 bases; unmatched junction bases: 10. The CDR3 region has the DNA TGTGCCAGCAGCCCAAGGCCTAGCGGGACTGATGAGCAGTTCTTC. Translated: CASSPRPSGTDEQFF.

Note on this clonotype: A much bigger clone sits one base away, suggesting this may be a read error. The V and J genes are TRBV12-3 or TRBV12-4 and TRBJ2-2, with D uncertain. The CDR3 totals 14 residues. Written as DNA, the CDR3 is TGTGCCAGCGGTTTCTCCGCGGTCGGCGGGGAGCTGTTTTTT. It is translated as CASGFSAVGGELFF.

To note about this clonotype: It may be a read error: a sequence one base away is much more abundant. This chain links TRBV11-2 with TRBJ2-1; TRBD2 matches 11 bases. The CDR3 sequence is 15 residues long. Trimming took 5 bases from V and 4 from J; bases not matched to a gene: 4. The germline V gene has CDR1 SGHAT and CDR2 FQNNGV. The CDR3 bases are TGTGCCAGCAGCCTCACTAGCGGGAGTTACAATGAGCAGTTCTTC. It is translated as CASSLTSGSYNEQFF.

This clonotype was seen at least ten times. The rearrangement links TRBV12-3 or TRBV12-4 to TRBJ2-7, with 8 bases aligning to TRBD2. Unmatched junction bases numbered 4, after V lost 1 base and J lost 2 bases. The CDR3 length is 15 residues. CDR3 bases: TGTGCCAGCAGTTTAGAGGGACTAGAGACCTACGAGCAGTACTTC. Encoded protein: CASSLEGLETYEQYF.

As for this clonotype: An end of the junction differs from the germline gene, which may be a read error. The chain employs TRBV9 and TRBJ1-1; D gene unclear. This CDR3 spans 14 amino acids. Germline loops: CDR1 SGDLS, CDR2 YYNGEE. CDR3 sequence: CTSSPTILYTEAFF. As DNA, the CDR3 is TGTACCAGCAGCCCAACCATTTTATACACTGAAGCTTTCTTT. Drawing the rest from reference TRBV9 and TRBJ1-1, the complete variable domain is DSGVTQTPKHLITATGQRVTLRCSPRSGDLSVYWYQQSLDQGLQFLIQYYNGEERAKGNILERFSAQQFPDLHSELNLSSLELGDSALYFCTSSPTILYTEAFFGQGTRLTVV.

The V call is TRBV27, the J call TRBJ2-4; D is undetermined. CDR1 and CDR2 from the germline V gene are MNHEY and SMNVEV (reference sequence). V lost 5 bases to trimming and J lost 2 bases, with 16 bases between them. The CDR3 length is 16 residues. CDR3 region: CASSPMPMGTKNIQYF. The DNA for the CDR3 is TGTGCCAGCAGTCCCATGCCCATGGGGACCAAAAACATTCAGTACTTC.

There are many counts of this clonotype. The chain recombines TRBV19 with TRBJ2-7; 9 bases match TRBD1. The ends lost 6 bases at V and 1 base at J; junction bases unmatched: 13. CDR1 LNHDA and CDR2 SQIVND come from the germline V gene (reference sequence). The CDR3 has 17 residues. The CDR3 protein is CASSPKEGQGYSYEQYF. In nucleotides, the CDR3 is TGTGCCAGTAGCCCGAAAGAGGGACAGGGATATTCCTACGAGCAGTACTTC.

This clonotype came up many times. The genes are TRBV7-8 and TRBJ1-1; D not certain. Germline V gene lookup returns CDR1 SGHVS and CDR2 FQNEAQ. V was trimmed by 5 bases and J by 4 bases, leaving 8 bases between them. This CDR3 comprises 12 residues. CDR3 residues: CASSLAVTEAFF. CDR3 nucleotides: TGTGCCAGCAGCCTCGCGGTCACTGAAGCTTTCTTT. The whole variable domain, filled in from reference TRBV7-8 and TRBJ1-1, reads GAGVSQSPRYKVAKRGQDVALRCDPISGHVSLFWYQQALGQGPEFLTYFQNEAQLDKSGLPSDRFFAERPEGSVSTLKIQRTQQEDSAVYLCASSLAVTEAFFGQGTRLTVV.

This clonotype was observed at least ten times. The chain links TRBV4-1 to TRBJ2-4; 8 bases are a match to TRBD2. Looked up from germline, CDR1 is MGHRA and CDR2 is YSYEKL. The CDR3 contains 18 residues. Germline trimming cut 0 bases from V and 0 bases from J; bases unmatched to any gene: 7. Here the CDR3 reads CASSQEAWRGVAKNIQYF. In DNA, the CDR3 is TGCGCCAGCAGCCAAGAAGCTTGGCGGGGGGTAGCCAAAAACATTCAGTACTTC.

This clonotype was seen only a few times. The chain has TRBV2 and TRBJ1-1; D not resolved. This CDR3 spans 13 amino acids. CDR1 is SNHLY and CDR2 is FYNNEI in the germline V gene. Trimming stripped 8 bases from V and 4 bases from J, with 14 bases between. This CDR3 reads CASCAPTSTEAFF. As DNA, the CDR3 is TGTGCCAGCTGTGCGCCAACGAGCACTGAAGCTTTCTTT.

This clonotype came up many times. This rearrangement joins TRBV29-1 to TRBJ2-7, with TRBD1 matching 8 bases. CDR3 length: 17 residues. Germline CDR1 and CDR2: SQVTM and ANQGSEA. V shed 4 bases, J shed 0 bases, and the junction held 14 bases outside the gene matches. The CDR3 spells CSVVGQGAPSPSYEQYF. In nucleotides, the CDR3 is TGCAGCGTTGTTGGGCAGGGGGCTCCTAGCCCCTCCTACGAGCAGTACTTC.

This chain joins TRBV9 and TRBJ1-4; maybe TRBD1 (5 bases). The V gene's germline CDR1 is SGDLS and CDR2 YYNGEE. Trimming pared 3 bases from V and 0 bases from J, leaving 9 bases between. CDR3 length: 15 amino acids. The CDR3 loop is CASSAGGATNEKLFF. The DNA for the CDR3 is TGTGCCAGCAGCGCCGGGGGGGCAACTAATGAAAAACTGTTTTTT.

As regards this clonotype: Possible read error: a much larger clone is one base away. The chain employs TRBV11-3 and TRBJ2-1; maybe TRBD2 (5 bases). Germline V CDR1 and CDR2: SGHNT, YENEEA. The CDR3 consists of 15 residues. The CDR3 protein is CASSLVANPYNVQFF. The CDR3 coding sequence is TGTGCCAGCAGCTTAGTAGCGAACCCCTACAATGTGCAGTTCTTC.

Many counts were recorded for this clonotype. CDR3 protein: CASSRSFEEAETQYF. As DNA, the CDR3 is TGTGCCAGCAGTCGTAGCTTCGAGGAGGCGGAGACCCAGTACTTC. The chain employs TRBV9 and TRBJ2-5; D might be TRBD2 (5 bases). Germline CDR1 and CDR2: SGDLS and YYNGEE. CDR3 size: 15 residues. Trimming took 5 bases from V and 5 from J, leaving 19 bases between them.

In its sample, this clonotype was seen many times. The DNA for the CDR3 is TGCGCCAGCAGCCAAGCCCCCGAAGCCGGGACAGGGGGTAATGGCTACACCTTC. Protein product: CASSQAPEAGTGGNGYTF. The gene calls are TRBV4-1 and TRBJ1-2, with TRBD1 identical over 11 bases. The CDR3 has 18 amino acids. Germline trimming cut 1 base from V and 6 bases from J; bases unmatched to any gene: 13. The germline CDR1 and CDR2 sequences are MGHRA and YSYEKL.

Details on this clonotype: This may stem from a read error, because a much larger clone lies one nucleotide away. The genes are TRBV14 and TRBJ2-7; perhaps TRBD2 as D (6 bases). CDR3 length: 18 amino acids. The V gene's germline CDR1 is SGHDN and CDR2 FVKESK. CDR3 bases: TGTGCCAGCAGCCCCCGTCACCGGGCCCCAAGCGGGTCCTACGAGCAGTGCTTC. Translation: CASSPRHRAPSGSYEQCF.

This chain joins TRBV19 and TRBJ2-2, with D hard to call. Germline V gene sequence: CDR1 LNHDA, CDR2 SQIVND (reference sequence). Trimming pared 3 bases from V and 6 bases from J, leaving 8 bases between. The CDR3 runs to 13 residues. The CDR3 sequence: CASSILAAGELFF. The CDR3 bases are TGTGCCAGTAGTATTTTGGCAGCCGGGGAGCTGTTTTTT. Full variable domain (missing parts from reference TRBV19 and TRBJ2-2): DGGITQSPKYLFRKEGQNVTLSCEQNLNHDAMYWYRQDPGQGLRLIYYSQIVNDFQKGDIAEGYSVSREKKESFPLTVTSAQKNPTAFYLCASSILAAGELFFGEGSRLTVL.

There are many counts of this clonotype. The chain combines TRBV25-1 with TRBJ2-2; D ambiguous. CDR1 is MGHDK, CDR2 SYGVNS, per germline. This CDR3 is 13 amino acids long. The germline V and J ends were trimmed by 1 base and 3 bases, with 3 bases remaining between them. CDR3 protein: CASSEWDTGELFF. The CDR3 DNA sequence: TGTGCCAGCAGTGAATGGGACACCGGGGAGCTGTTTTTT.